This T cell receptor beta chain appears in the sequencing data of a study of T cell repertoires in cytomegalovirus infection. The wider study: The public TCR beta signatures pointed to both CMV infection and matching HLA type.

This clonotype was counted between two and nine times. Antigen: not known. TCRdb recomputed calls from the reads with MiXCR, one row per CDR3 protein. The data contain fewer than 850,000 distinct CDR3 sequences, about 29% of them seen just once; the ten biggest clones take up around 12%. The CDR3 contains 17 residues. Germline V gene data show CDR1 as LNHNV and CDR2 as YYDKDF (reference sequence). V lost 3 bases and J lost 4; bases outside the gene matches: 15. This TCR was sampled from a human donor in good health (CMV status not recorded). Some clones in this sample may be carry-over from other donors' samples. The rearrangement joins TRBV15 to TRBJ2-7, with 7 bases aligning to TRBD1. Sample: cultured CD8+ T cells from PBMCs, taken from culture after CMV antigen stimulation. The CDR3 protein is CATSRARQGARGYEQYF. In DNA form, the CDR3 reads TGTGCCACCAGCAGGGCCCGACAGGGCGCCCGGGGATACGAGCAGTACTTC. Using reference TRBV15 and TRBJ2-7 for the parts outside the CDR3, the full variable domain is DAMVIQNPRYQVTQFGKPVTLSCSQTLNHNVMYWYQQKSSQAPKLLFHYYDKDFNNEADTPDNFQSRRPNTSFCFLDIRSPGLGDTAMYLCATSRARQGARGYEQYFGPGTRLTVT.